Listed below are T cell receptor beta chains from one sample, sequenced in a study of patients and donors after allogeneic stem cell transplantation. One entry per CDR3 protein results from TCRdb running MiXCR on the RT-PCR reads. Among over 400,000 distinct CDR3 sequences listed, 16% were seen once. The sequenced sample consisted of blood, either unsorted or a sorted T cell fraction (not recorded which). The receptor set was obtained from a human donor who was either an allogeneic HSCT recipient or a stem cell or donor lymphocyte infusion donor (not recorded which). It is not recorded whose cells these are; they may come from a transplant donor. Each CDR3 is given with its conserved first and last residue. A D gene is named only where the DNA matches it firmly. Not all rows give a size; the values are once, few, many and, for expanded clones, a class.

- | TRBJ2-1 | TRBV7-3 | - | CASSLGIKRGEQFF | TGTGCCAGCAGCTTAGGGATAAAAAGAGGAGAGCAGTTCTTC
few | TRBJ2-7 | TRBV6-6 | TRBD2 | CASSRLAGYEQYF | TGTGCCAGCTCCAGGCTAGCGGGCTACGAGCAGTACTTC
- | TRBJ1-6 | TRBV7-3 | - | CASHGGAALNSPLHF | TGTGCCAGCCATGGGGGCGCGGCCCTTAATTCACCCCTCCACTTT
- | TRBJ2-3 | TRBV7-9 | - | CASSPPTGSTDTQYF | TGTGCCAGCAGCCCTCCGACGGGAAGCACAGATACGCAGTATTTT
few | TRBJ2-1 | TRBV12-3/TRBV12-4 | - | CASSVRIF | TGTGCCAGCAGTGTCAGAATCTTC
many | TRBJ2-3 | TRBV7-3 | TRBD2 | CASSLAGETDTQYF | TGTGCCAGCAGCTTAGCGGGGGAGACAGATACGCAGTATTTT
- | TRBJ2-5 | TRBV7-9 | TRBD2 | CAIRGSGGNETQYF | TGTGCCATCCGGGGCAGCGGGGGAAACGAGACCCAGTACTTC
- | TRBJ1-1 | TRBV13 | TRBD1 | CASSHTASSTGGTEAFF | TGTGCCAGCAGCCACACTGCCTCTTCGACAGGGGGCACTGAAGCTTTCTTT
- | TRBJ1-1 | TRBV20-1 | - | CSATPHSVMNTEAFF | TGCAGTGCTACTCCCCACAGTGTAATGAACACTGAAGCTTTCTTT
few | TRBJ2-7 | TRBV7-2 | TRBD2 | CASSSRLAGVHSYEQYF | TGTGCCAGCAGCTCCCGACTAGCGGGGGTCCACTCCTACGAGCAGTACTTC
- | TRBJ2-6 | TRBV10-3 | - | CAISGPMYPGGANVLTF | TGTGCCATCAGTGGACCTATGTACCCGGGAGGGGCCAACGTCCTGACTTTC
- | TRBJ2-7 | TRBV2 | - | CASNRPRSSYEQYF | TGTGCCAGCAATCGTCCGAGGAGCTCCTACGAGCAGTACTTC
- | TRBJ2-5 | TRBV6-5 | - | CASRLLKAKGREETQYF | TGTGCCAGCAGGTTACTCAAGGCCAAGGGGCGGGAAGAGACCCAGTACTTC
many | TRBJ1-1 | TRBV5-1 | TRBD1 | CASSTGQGLPEAFF | TGCGCCAGCAGCACGGGACAGGGGCTGCCTGAAGCTTTCTTT